Listed here are 21 T cell receptor beta chains from one sample, sequenced in a study of shared clonotypes between healthy human individuals. Profiled with immunoSEQ multiplex PCR; TCRdb holds only in-frame clones, not every one. The repertoire has over 300,000 clones, about nine tenths of them found once; the top ten carry around 15%. Sequenced sample: memory CD8+ T cells sorted from blood. Subset indicated: CD45RO+ cells pooled with CCR7-negative TemRA cells. Receptors were obtained from a man between 18 and 35 years old in good health.

The rearrangement joins TRBV7-9 to TRBJ2-7, with D possibly being TRBD1 (6 bases). Germline lookup yields CDR1 SEHNR and CDR2 FQNEAQ (reference sequence). CDR3 length equals 18 residues. Between the trimmed V and J ends, which lost 5 bases and 0 bases, there was a span of 23 bases. The CDR3 nucleotides read TGTGCCAGCAGCCCCGTGGTTGGGCAGGGGACCCTCTCCTACGAGCAGTACTTC. Translating it yields CASSPVVGQGTLSYEQYF.

This clone was observed many times. The chain recombines TRBV2 with TRBJ1-2; D remains ambiguous. The CDR3 is made up of 13 amino acids. V was trimmed by 2 bases and J by 4 bases, leaving 8 bases between them. Germline CDR1 SNHLY, CDR2 FYNNEI. CDR3 coding DNA: TGTGCCAGCAGTGAATTACAACCCTATGGCTACACCTTC. Its translation: CASSELQPYGYTF.

The rearrangement links TRBV28 to TRBJ2-1, with 8 bases fitting TRBD2. Germline-derived CDR1 and CDR2 are MDHEN and SYDVKM. The CDR3 extends over 15 amino acids. V shed 3 bases and J 8 bases; nucleotides not matched to a gene: 9. CDR3 sequence: CASSFGRESRDEQFF. The CDR3, as DNA: TGTGCCAGCAGTTTCGGGAGGGAGTCGAGAGATGAGCAGTTCTTC.

This clone was picked up one time. This rearrangement joins TRBV6-5 to TRBJ1-2; TRBD1 is a possible D gene (5 bases). Germline CDR1 reads MNHEY; CDR2 reads SVGAGI. V was trimmed by 6 bases and J by 2 bases, leaving 10 bases between them. The CDR3 totals 13 residues. In nucleotides, the CDR3 is TGTGCCAGCAGACTGACAGAAAACTATGGCTACACCTTC. It codes for CASRLTENYGYTF.

CDR3 in amino acids: CSAGQVSYEQYF. The CDR3 DNA follows: TGCAGCGCAGGACAGGTATCCTACGAGCAGTACTTC. This chain connects TRBV29-1 to TRBJ2-7; 7 bases match TRBD1. Germline CDR1 and CDR2: SQVTM and ANQGSEA. The junction had 4 bases not matched to a gene; V was cut back by 7 bases and J by 1 base. CDR3 length: 12 residues.

The genes are TRBV10-1 and TRBJ2-1; D gene ambiguous. The CDR3 is made up of 13 amino acids. Trimming left V 3 bases short and J 6 bases short, with 9 bases between. Germline V gene data show CDR1 as WNHNN and CDR2 as SYGVQD (reference sequence). The CDR3 bases are TGCGCCAGCAGTGAAGACGGTCTCAATGAGCAGTTCTTC. This translates into CASSEDGLNEQFF.

The CDR3 reads CASRMTSGRYSNYEQYF. The CDR3 nucleotides are TGTGCCAGCAGAATGACTAGCGGGAGATATAGCAACTACGAGCAGTACTTC. The chain carries TRBV7-2 and TRBJ2-7; TRBD2 agrees at 12 bases. Per germline, CDR1 SGHTA and CDR2 FQGNSA. The CDR3 has 17 residues. The V gene end was trimmed by 6 bases and the J gene end by 3 bases; junction bases not matched to a gene: 12.

The chain couples TRBV27 to TRBJ1-2, with D perhaps matching TRBD1 (5 bases). Trimming cost V 2 bases and J 2 bases, with 18 bases left between them. This CDR3 is 17 amino acids long. CDR1 and CDR2 from the germline V gene are MNHEY and SMNVEV (reference sequence). CDR3 region: CASSLIGVGGKNYGYTF. The CDR3 nucleotides are TGTGCCAGCAGTTTAATCGGGGTTGGGGGGAAAAACTATGGCTACACCTTC.

This chain connects TRBV7-9 to TRBJ2-7; the D is unclear. V lost 10 bases and J 0 bases, leaving 22 bases between the germline ends. The germline CDR1 and CDR2 sequences are SEHNR and FQNEAQ (reference sequence). CDR3 length: 16 residues. CDR3 DNA sequence: TGTGCCATCATAGGCTTGGCGGTGGGCGACTCCTACGAGCAGTACTTC. Encoded protein: CAIIGLAVGDSYEQYF.

V is TRBV4-1 and J is TRBJ2-7; 7 bases map to TRBD2. Germline-derived CDR1 and CDR2 are MGHRA and YSYEKL. The CDR3 extends over 19 amino acids. Trimming at V came to 0 bases and at J to 2 bases, leaving 16 bases not matched to a gene. In DNA form, the CDR3 reads TGCGCCAGCAGCCAAGATCCCCCAATAGTGGAGGGACTAACCTACGAGCAGTACTTC. Protein sequence: CASSQDPPIVEGLTYEQYF.

This clone was seen a few times. The V call is TRBV9, the J call TRBJ2-2, with D perhaps TRBD2 (5 bases). Germline-derived CDR1 and CDR2 are SGDLS and YYNGEE. V lost 0 bases to trimming and J lost 6 bases, with 6 bases between them. This CDR3 region has 13 residues. The CDR3 sequence: CASSVVEAGELFF. The CDR3 region has the DNA TGTGCCAGCAGCGTAGTGGAGGCCGGGGAGCTGTTTTTT.

The rearrangement uses TRBV7-9 and TRBJ2-7, with 7 bases lining up with TRBD2. This CDR3 is built from 15 residues. V was clipped by 0 bases and J by 1 base; unmatched bases: 3. Germline-derived CDR1 and CDR2 are SEHNR and FQNEAQ (reference sequence). This chain's CDR3 is CASSLASGASYEQYF. DNA of the CDR3: TGTGCCAGCAGCTTAGCGAGCGGGGCATCCTACGAGCAGTACTTC.

The V and J genes are TRBV4-1 and TRBJ2-2; D gene uncertain. CDR3 length equals 12 residues. The germline gives CDR1 MGHRA, CDR2 YSYEKL. V was shortened by 3 bases and J by 8 bases, with 7 bases between the two germline ends. The CDR3 DNA is TGCGCCAGCAGCCATTCGAGTGGGGAGCTGTTTTTT. This encodes CASSHSSGELFF.

This clone was counted only a few times. The rearrangement joins TRBV6-6 to TRBJ1-2, with unresolved D. This CDR3 has 11 amino acids. V was cut by 2 bases and J by 7 bases, with 5 bases left in between. Germline V gene sequence: CDR1 MNHNY, CDR2 SVGAGI (reference sequence). CDR3 amino acids: CASSYPGGYTF. The CDR3 bases are TGTGCCAGCAGTTACCCGGGTGGCTACACCTTC.

The chain has TRBV10-3 and TRBJ2-7, with D maybe TRBD2 (6 bases). This CDR3 is built from 13 residues. Per the germline V gene, CDR1 is ENHRY and CDR2 is SYGVKD. Trimming pared 8 bases from V and 2 bases from J, leaving 13 bases between. CDR3 nucleotide sequence: TGTGCCATCGCGCCGGGACTGACCTACGAGCAGTACTTC. It specifies CAIAPGLTYEQYF.

The rearrangement uses TRBV4-2 and TRBJ2-7; tentatively, D is TRBD2 (6 bases). The CDR3 is 15 amino acids. Trimming took 5 bases from V and 0 from J, leaving 14 bases between them. The germline V gene encodes CDR1 LGHNA and CDR2 YNFKEQ. This chain's CDR3 is CASSSNRGSSYEQYF. In DNA, the CDR3 is TGTGCCAGCAGCTCTAACCGGGGGAGCTCCTACGAGCAGTACTTC.

The rearrangement links TRBV10-3 to TRBJ2-5; 10 nucleotides agree with TRBD1. Germline V gene lookup returns CDR1 ENHRY and CDR2 SYGVKD. The CDR3 is made up of 15 amino acids. V lost 6 bases to trimming and J lost 4 bases; unmatched junction nucleotides: 8. The CDR3 here is CAISPDRGRGETQYF. The CDR3 DNA reads TGTGCCATCAGCCCCGACAGGGGGCGGGGAGAGACCCAGTACTTC.

J is TRBJ1-1 and V is TRBV11-2; no definite D call. Trimming removed 0 bases from V and 3 bases from J, with 14 bases in between. The CDR3 runs to 16 residues. CDR1 is SGHAT and CDR2 is FQNNGV in the germline V gene. The CDR3 spells CASSLDPSGRHTEAFF. The CDR3 bases are TGTGCCAGCAGCTTAGATCCCTCGGGGAGACACACTGAAGCTTTCTTT.

This clone has only a few counts. This could be a read error, since a much larger clone is one nucleotide away. This chain connects TRBV25-1 to TRBJ2-2; D remains ambiguous. CDR1 and CDR2 from the germline V gene are MGHDK and SYGVNS. The CDR3 runs 12 residues. V shed 5 bases and J shed 4 bases, with 5 bases lying between them. The DNA for the CDR3 is TGTGCCAGCAGTCCTTCCACCGGGGAGCTGTTTTTT. Translation: CASSPSTGELFF.

The chain links TRBV7-9 to TRBJ1-2; TRBD1 matches 7 bases. Trimming cost V 4 bases and J 4 bases; bases outside gene matches: 6. The CDR3 extends over 14 amino acids. Germline loops: CDR1 SEHNR, CDR2 FQNEAQ (reference sequence). The CDR3 DNA reads TGTGCCAGCAGCTGGGAGGGGGCAGTCTATGGCTACACCTTC. Amino acids: CASSWEGAVYGYTF.

V and J are TRBV30 and TRBJ2-1; no definite D call. V gave up 5 bases and J gave up 7 bases, with 9 bases separating them. The CDR3 consists of 11 residues. Per the germline V gene, CDR1 is GTSNPN and CDR2 is SVGIG (reference sequence). CDR3 loop: CAWGFLNEQFF. The CDR3 bases are TGTGCCTGGGGATTTTTGAATGAGCAGTTCTTC.